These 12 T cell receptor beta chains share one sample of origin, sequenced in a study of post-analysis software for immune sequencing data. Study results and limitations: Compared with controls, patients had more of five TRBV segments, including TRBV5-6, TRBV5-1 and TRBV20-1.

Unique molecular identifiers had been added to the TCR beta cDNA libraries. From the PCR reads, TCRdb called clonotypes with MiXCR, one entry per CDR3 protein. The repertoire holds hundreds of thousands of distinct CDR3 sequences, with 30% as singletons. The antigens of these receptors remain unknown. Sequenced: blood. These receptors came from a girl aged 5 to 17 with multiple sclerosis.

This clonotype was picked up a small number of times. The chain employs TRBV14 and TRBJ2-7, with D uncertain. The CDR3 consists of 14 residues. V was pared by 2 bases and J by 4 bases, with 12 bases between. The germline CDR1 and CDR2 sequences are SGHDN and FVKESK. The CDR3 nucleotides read TGTGCCAGCAGCCAATTCGACGGAGTTTACGAGCAGTACTTC. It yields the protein CASSQFDGVYEQYF. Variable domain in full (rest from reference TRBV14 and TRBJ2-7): EAGVTQFPSHSVIEKGQTVTLRCDPISGHDNLYWYRRVMGKEIKFLLHFVKESKQDESGMPNNRFLAERTGGTYSTLKVQPAELEDSGVYFCASSQFDGVYEQYFGPGTRLTVT.

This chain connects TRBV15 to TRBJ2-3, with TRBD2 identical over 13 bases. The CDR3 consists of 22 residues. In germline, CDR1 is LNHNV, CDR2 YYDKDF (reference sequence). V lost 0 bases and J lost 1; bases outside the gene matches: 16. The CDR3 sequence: CATSRDYSGLAGELEGTDTQYF. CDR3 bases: TGTGCCACCAGCAGAGATTACTCAGGACTAGCGGGAGAGCTGGAGGGCACAGATACGCAGTATTTT.

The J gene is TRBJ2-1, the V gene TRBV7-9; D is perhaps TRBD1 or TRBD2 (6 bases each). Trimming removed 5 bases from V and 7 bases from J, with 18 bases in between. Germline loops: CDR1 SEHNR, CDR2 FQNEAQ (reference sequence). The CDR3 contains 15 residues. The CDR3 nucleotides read TGTGCCAGCAGCCCTCGCGGGGATCAGGGGAATGAGCAGTTCTTC. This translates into CASSPRGDQGNEQFF.

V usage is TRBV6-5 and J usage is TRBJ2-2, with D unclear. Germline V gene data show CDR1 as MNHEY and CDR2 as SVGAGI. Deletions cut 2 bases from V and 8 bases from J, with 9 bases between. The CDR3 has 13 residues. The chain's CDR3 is CASSYARLGELFF. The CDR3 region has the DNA TGTGCCAGCAGTTACGCCCGCCTTGGGGAGCTGTTTTTT.

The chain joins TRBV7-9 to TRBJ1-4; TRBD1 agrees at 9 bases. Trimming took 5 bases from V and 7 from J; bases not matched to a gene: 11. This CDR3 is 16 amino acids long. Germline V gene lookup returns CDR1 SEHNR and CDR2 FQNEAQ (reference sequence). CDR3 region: CASSDGTGRIGEKLFF. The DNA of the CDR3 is TGTGCCAGCAGCGACGGGACAGGGCGAATTGGTGAAAAACTGTTTTTT.

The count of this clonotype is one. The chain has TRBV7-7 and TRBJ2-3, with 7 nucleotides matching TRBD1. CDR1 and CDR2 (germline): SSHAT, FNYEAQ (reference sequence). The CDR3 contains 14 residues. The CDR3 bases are TGTGCTGGCAGCCCCGACAGGGACACAGATACGCAGTATTTT. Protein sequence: CAGSPDRDTDTQYF.

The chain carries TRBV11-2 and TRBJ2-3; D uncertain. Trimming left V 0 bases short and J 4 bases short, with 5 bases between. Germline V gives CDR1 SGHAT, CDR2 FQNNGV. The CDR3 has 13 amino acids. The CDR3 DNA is TGTGCCAGCAGCTTAGATATAGCAGATACGCAGTATTTT. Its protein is CASSLDIADTQYF.

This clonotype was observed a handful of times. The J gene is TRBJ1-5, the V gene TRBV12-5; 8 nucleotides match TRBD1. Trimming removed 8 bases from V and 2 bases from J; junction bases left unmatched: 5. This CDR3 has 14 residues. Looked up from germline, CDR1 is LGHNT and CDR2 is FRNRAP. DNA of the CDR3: TGTGCTAGTCCCAGGGGGCAGGGCAATCAGCCCCAGCATTTT. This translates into CASPRGQGNQPQHF.

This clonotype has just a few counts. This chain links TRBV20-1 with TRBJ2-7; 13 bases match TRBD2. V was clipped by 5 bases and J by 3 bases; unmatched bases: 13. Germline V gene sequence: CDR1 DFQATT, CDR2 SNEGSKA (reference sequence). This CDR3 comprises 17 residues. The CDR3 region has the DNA TGCAGTGCTCTTCACTCCGGACTAGCGGGGGTGCACTACGAGCAGTACTTC. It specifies CSALHSGLAGVHYEQYF.

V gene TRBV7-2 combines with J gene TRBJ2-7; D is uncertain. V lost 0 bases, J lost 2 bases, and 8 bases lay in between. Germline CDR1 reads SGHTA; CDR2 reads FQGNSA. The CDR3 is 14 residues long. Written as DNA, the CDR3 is TGTGCCAGCAGCTTAGCAATGTCTACCTACGAGCAGTACTTC. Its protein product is CASSLAMSTYEQYF. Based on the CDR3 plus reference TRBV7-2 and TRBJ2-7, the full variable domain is GAGVSQSPSNKVTEKGKDVELRCDPISGHTALYWYRQSLGQGLEFLIYFQGNSAPDKSGLPSDRFSAERTGGSVSTLTIQRTQQEDSAVYLCASSLAMSTYEQYFGPGTRLTVT.

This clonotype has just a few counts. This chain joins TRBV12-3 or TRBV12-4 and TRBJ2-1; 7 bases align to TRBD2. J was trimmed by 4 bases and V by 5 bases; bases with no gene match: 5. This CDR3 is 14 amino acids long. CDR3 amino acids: CASSGLAEYNEQFF. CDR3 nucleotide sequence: TGTGCCAGCAGTGGGCTAGCGGAGTACAATGAGCAGTTCTTC.

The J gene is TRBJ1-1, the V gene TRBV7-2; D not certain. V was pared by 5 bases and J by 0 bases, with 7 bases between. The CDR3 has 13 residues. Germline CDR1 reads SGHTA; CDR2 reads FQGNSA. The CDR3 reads CASSLHMNTEAFF. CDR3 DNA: TGTGCCAGCAGCCTTCACATGAACACTGAAGCTTTCTTT.